A selection of T cell receptor beta chains follows, all from one sample in a study of blood T cell repertoires in COVID-19. Measured with immunoSEQ multiplex PCR; TCRdb has only the in-frame clones, and not every one. The sample includes roughly 180,000 clones, around 94% seen only once; the top ten take around 0.8%. Sequencing used peripheral blood. These receptors were collected from a man aged 25 to 45 with COVID-19, enrolled during active disease. Each CDR3 is given without its conserved first and last residue.

j_gene,v_gene,len,CDR3aa
TRBJ1-4,TRBV6-5,10,ASSRDSEKLF
TRBJ1-1,TRBV19,10,ASNLKNTEAF
TRBJ1-1,TRBV3-1/TRBV3-2,11,ASSQQGGTEAF
TRBJ1-5,TRBV5-1,14,ASSWGAGGPKQPQH
TRBJ1-1,TRBV7-9,11,ASSAGGYTEAF
TRBJ1-2,TRBV7-9,17,ASSPPLPKAGHFNYGYT
TRBJ2-2,TRBV5-1,13,ASSLLSEATGELF
TRBJ2-7,TRBV20-1,12,SASEYRGLNEQY
TRBJ1-6,TRBV18,13,ASSPVQRANSPLH
TRBJ2-5,TRBV19,12,ASRPTGPRETQY
TRBJ1-5,TRBV10-2,12,ASSSQNSNQPQH
TRBJ1-1,TRBV11-2,12,ASSSALGGTEAF
TRBJ2-1,TRBV6-5,11,ASSYPVGDEQF
TRBJ2-2,TRBV6-6,11,ASRAGDTGELF
TRBJ2-1,TRBV9,14,ASSAGLAGGYNEQF
TRBJ2-1,TRBV11-3,13,ASSSSRAGDYEQF
TRBJ1-5,TRBV6-5,12,ASSYLGRGQPQH
TRBJ1-2,TRBV4-1,11,ASSQDLADGYT
TRBJ1-6,TRBV30,13,AWSTPGLNYSPLH
TRBJ2-3,TRBV5-1,13,ASSFRGPSTDTQY
TRBJ1-6,TRBV19,13,ASSIFDRGDSPLH
TRBJ1-5,TRBV2,11,ASQTQGNQPQH
TRBJ1-5,TRBV19,13,ASRPGQGRSQPQH
TRBJ1-3,TRBV7-6,11,ASSEDAGNTIY
TRBJ2-7,TRBV14,12,ASSQVRGVNEQY
TRBJ1-2,TRBV29-1,11,SVGGGPNYGYT
TRBJ1-6,TRBV27,16,ASSPDPPRSAYNSPLH
TRBJ2-7,TRBV4-1,12,ASSHGSSGYEQY
TRBJ1-5,TRBV6-1,15,ASSEYLMAGGNQPQH
TRBJ1-2,TRBV7-2,13,ASSSPQGLGYGYT
TRBJ2-1,TRBV5-1,11,ASSLDRGDEQF
TRBJ2-7,TRBV7-9,15,ASSPRLGGRGAYEQY
TRBJ1-1,TRBV30,12,AWSVPGVNTEAF
TRBJ1-1,TRBV6-1,12,ASSEGGADTEAF
TRBJ1-5,TRBV5-1,13,ASSLIPAAGQPQH
TRBJ2-3,TRBV5-6,13,ASSTGLGGADTQY
TRBJ2-2,TRBV9,13,ASSTRQSFTGELF